These 26 T cell receptor beta chains came from one sample sequenced in a study of OX40 agonist ivuxolimab in advanced cancers. Measured with immunoSEQ multiplex PCR; TCRdb has only the in-frame clones, and not every one. This sample has 70,000 or so clones, with around 83% found just once. Sequenced here: CD4+ or CD8+ T cells sorted from blood, sampled in a trial of the OX40 agonist ivuxolimab. These receptor sequences come from an adult with an advanced solid tumor such as melanoma, head and neck, liver or kidney cancer.

The chain employs TRBV27 and TRBJ1-5, with TRBD1 matching 10 bases. The ends lost 7 bases at V and 1 base at J; junction bases unmatched: 4. CDR3 length: 15 amino acids. Germline values: CDR1 MNHEY, CDR2 SMNVEV (reference sequence). CDR3 nucleotide sequence: TGTGCCAGCAAAATGGACAGGGGGAGCAATCAGCCCCAGCATTTT. Translated, it gives CASKMDRGSNQPQHF.

The V gene is TRBV5-1, the J gene TRBJ2-1; 13 bases are a match to TRBD2. Per the germline V gene, CDR1 is SGHRS and CDR2 is YFSETQ. V shed 4 bases and J 5 bases; nucleotides not matched to a gene: 6. The CDR3 sequence is 16 residues long. The CDR3 region is CASSAGLAGVDNEQFF. DNA for the CDR3: TGCGCCAGCAGCGCCGGACTAGCGGGGGTCGACAATGAGCAGTTCTTC.

This chain uses TRBV5-1 with TRBJ2-2; D is ambiguous. The CDR3 is 12 residues long. Trimming shortened V by 4 bases and J by 3 bases, and 4 bases separated the two germline ends. CDR1 and CDR2 from the germline V gene are SGHRS and YFSETQ. CDR3 nucleotides: TGCGCCAGCAGCCCTTACACCGGGGAGCTGTTTTTT. Amino acids: CASSPYTGELFF.

The chain is built from TRBV27 and TRBJ1-1, with TRBD1 identical over 10 bases. CDR1 and CDR2 (germline): MNHEY, SMNVEV (reference sequence). J lost 1 base, V lost 5 bases, and 4 bases had no gene match. This CDR3 region has 15 residues. The CDR3 DNA reads as TGTGCCAGCAGTCTGCGGGACAGGGGGAACACTGAAGCTTTCTTT. Translation gives CASSLRDRGNTEAFF.

This clone occurred once. The chain links TRBV6-1 to TRBJ2-7, with 11 bases lining up with TRBD2. This CDR3 comprises 16 residues. J gave up 0 bases and V 4 bases, and 5 bases lay outside the gene matches. Germline V lookup: CDR1 MNHNS, CDR2 SASEGT. The DNA of the CDR3 is TGTGCCAGCAGTGGGATGACTAGCGGGACCTCCTACGAGCAGTACTTC. Encoded protein: CASSGMTSGTSYEQYF.

This rearrangement joins TRBV18 to TRBJ1-1; D is possibly TRBD1 (5 bases). Germline V gene lookup returns CDR1 KGHSH and CDR2 LQKENI. Trimming removed 0 bases at V and 4 bases at J, with 12 bases between. This CDR3 contains 15 residues. The CDR3 nucleotides are TGTGCCAGCTCACCACCGGCCAGGGAGGGCACTGAAGCTTTCTTT. Translating it yields CASSPPAREGTEAFF.

V and J are TRBV9 and TRBJ1-2; TRBD1 aligns across 9 bases. J gave up 4 bases and V 4 bases, and 2 bases lay outside the gene matches. The CDR3 totals 13 residues. Germline CDR1 reads SGDLS; CDR2 reads YYNGEE. The CDR3, as DNA: TGTGCCAGCAGCACAGGGGGCTTCTATGGCTACACCTTC. Translating it yields CASSTGGFYGYTF.

The J gene is TRBJ2-1, the V gene TRBV19, with TRBD2 matching over 12 bases. Trimming at V came to 5 bases and at J to 9 bases, leaving 11 bases not matched to a gene. CDR1 and CDR2 (germline): LNHDA, SQIVND (reference sequence). This CDR3 spans 16 amino acids. The CDR3 region is CASSALAGGLGGEQFF. CDR3 sequence (DNA): TGTGCCAGTAGTGCCCTAGCGGGGGGGCTTGGAGGTGAGCAGTTCTTC. Full variable domain (outside the CDR3, taken from reference TRBV19 and TRBJ2-1): DGGITQSPKYLFRKEGQNVTLSCEQNLNHDAMYWYRQDPGQGLRLIYYSQIVNDFQKGDIAEGYSVSREKKESFPLTVTSAQKNPTAFYLCASSALAGGLGGEQFFGPGTRLTVL.

CDR3 sequence reads: CASSLQPGTAYNEQFF. The CDR3 region has the DNA TGTGCCAGCAGCTTGCAACCCGGGACAGCTTACAATGAGCAGTTCTTC. The V gene is TRBV7-3, the J gene TRBJ2-1, with 7 bases aligning to TRBD1. The CDR3 runs 16 residues. Germline V gene sequence: CDR1 SGHTA, CDR2 FQGTGA. The junction had 9 bases not matched to a gene; V was cut back by 3 bases and J by 4 bases.

The chain links TRBV19 to TRBJ1-1; D possibly corresponds to TRBD1 (5 bases). This CDR3 is built from 16 residues. The V and J ends lost 6 bases and 0 bases respectively, with 17 bases between them. Germline V gives CDR1 LNHDA, CDR2 SQIVND (reference sequence). As DNA, the CDR3 is TGTGCCAGTAGAGAAAGAAGGGACGAAATGAACACTGAAGCTTTCTTT. It yields the protein CASRERRDEMNTEAFF.

V is TRBV30 and J is TRBJ2-2; D possibly corresponds to TRBD2 (6 bases). CDR1 and CDR2 from the germline V gene are GTSNPN and SVGIG (reference sequence). This CDR3 has 16 amino acids. V was clipped by 4 bases and J by 0 bases, with 15 bases between them. Here the CDR3 reads CAWMQAGFTNTGELFF. The CDR3 DNA reads as TGTGCCTGGATGCAGGCGGGGTTCACGAACACCGGGGAGCTGTTTTTT.

This clone was observed a handful of times. The rearrangement links TRBV18 to TRBJ1-6; unclear D gene. CDR3 length: 15 amino acids. Germline assignment: CDR1 KGHSH and CDR2 LQKENI. With 2 bases removed from V and 7 bases from J, the gap between germline ends came to 12 bases. CDR3 sequence (DNA): TGTGCCAGCTCACCAAACGGCCGGGTGAATTCACCCCTCCACTTT. Protein product: CASSPNGRVNSPLHF.

The chain carries TRBV25-1 and TRBJ2-1; 8 bases are shared with TRBD1. From germline, CDR1 is MGHDK and CDR2 SYGVNS. This CDR3 region has 13 residues. V was clipped by 8 bases and J by 6 bases; unmatched bases: 6. Here the CDR3 reads CASGRTGFNEQFF. DNA of the CDR3: TGTGCCAGCGGACGGACAGGGTTCAATGAGCAGTTCTTC.

The V gene is TRBV7-9, the J gene TRBJ1-1; unclear D gene. The CDR3 totals 10 residues. Trimming removed 4 bases from V and 7 bases from J, with 4 bases in between. Germline values: CDR1 SEHNR, CDR2 FQNEAQ (reference sequence). The CDR3 here is CASSSIEAFF. CDR3 bases: TGTGCCAGCAGCTCCATTGAAGCTTTCTTT.

The chain carries TRBV18 and TRBJ2-7, with 10 positions matching TRBD2. J gave up 4 bases and V 3 bases, and 3 bases lay outside the gene matches. CDR1 and CDR2 from the germline V gene are KGHSH and LQKENI. The CDR3 loop spans 14 amino acids. The CDR3 DNA follows: TGTGCCAGCTCACCCGGGACTAGCGTTTACGAGCAGTACTTC. Translating gives CASSPGTSVYEQYF.

The J gene is TRBJ1-1, the V gene TRBV6-6, with a weak D call TRBD1 (5 bases). This CDR3 spans 13 amino acids. The ends were cut back, 8 bases at V and 2 bases at J, with 12 bases in the middle. Germline loops: CDR1 MNHNY, CDR2 SVGAGI (reference sequence). Here the CDR3 reads CASEEGFNTEAFF. CDR3 nucleotide sequence: TGTGCCAGCGAGGAGGGGTTCAACACTGAAGCTTTCTTT.

This sequence joins TRBV28 and TRBJ2-5; 9 bases are a match to TRBD2. Germline V gene data show CDR1 as MDHEN and CDR2 as SYDVKM. The V segment lost 8 bases and the J segment 4 bases; nucleotides outside the gene matches: 11. The CDR3 is 15 residues long. CDR3 protein: CASSQAGGPLETQYF. Written as DNA, the CDR3 is TGTGCCAGCTCCCAGGCGGGAGGGCCCTTAGAGACCCAGTACTTC.

This chain connects TRBV11-2 to TRBJ2-6; D remains ambiguous. The CDR3 runs to 13 residues. V was shortened by 4 bases and J by 6 bases, with 7 bases between the two germline ends. CDR1 and CDR2 (germline): SGHAT, FQNNGV. The CDR3 spells CASSSGPANVLTF. In nucleotides, the CDR3 is TGTGCCAGCAGCTCCGGGCCGGCCAACGTCCTGACTTTC.

The chain combines TRBV7-9 with TRBJ1-4; D gene uncertain. The CDR3 spans 14 residues. CDR1 is SEHNR, CDR2 FQNEAQ, per germline (reference sequence). V was pared by 9 bases and J by 3 bases, with 14 bases between. CDR3 residues: CASSFSGPNEKLFF. The CDR3 DNA reads TGTGCCAGTTCTTTTTCGGGCCCTAATGAAAAACTGTTTTTT.

The chain recombines TRBV7-3 with TRBJ2-5, with 7 bases lining up with TRBD2. The CDR3 spans 14 residues. V lost 5 bases and J lost 2; bases outside the gene matches: 5. Germline assignment: CDR1 SGHTA and CDR2 FQGTGA. The CDR3 region has the DNA TGTGCCAGCAGCCGCGGGGGACCGCAAGAGACCCAGTACTTC. Amino acids: CASSRGGPQETQYF.

V is TRBV2 and J is TRBJ2-1, with D perhaps TRBD1 or TRBD2 (5 bases each). The V gene's germline CDR1 is SNHLY and CDR2 FYNNEI. The CDR3 contains 15 residues. The germline V and J ends were trimmed by 8 bases and 0 bases, with 14 bases remaining between them. In DNA form, the CDR3 reads TGTGCCAGCTCCCTTGGGGGTGGCTCCTACAATGAGCAGTTCTTC. Translating gives CASSLGGGSYNEQFF.

The DNA of the CDR3 is TGTGCCAGCAGCTTGAGAGGGACAGGGATCACAGATACGCAGTATTTT. Translated, it gives CASSLRGTGITDTQYF. This chain uses TRBV5-6 with TRBJ2-3; TRBD1 matches at 9 bases. The V gene's germline CDR1 is SGHDT and CDR2 YYEEEE. With V trimmed by 1 base and J by 2 bases, 5 bases remained unmatched. The CDR3 runs to 16 residues.

The count of this clone is one. V gene TRBV10-3 combines with J gene TRBJ2-3; D is possibly TRBD2 (5 bases). CDR3 size: 14 residues. Trimming stripped 7 bases from V and 0 bases from J, with 11 bases between. Germline loops: CDR1 ENHRY, CDR2 SYGVKD. This CDR3 reads CAIKGLSSTDTQYF. The CDR3 bases are TGTGCCATCAAAGGACTCTCGAGCACAGATACGCAGTATTTT.

The chain couples TRBV11-2 to TRBJ2-7; the D call may be TRBD1 or TRBD2 (5 bases each). Trimming took off 3 bases at V and 0 bases at J, with 6 bases between the two ends. CDR1 is SGHAT, CDR2 FQNNGV, per germline. The CDR3 runs to 13 residues. The CDR3 DNA is TGTGCCAGCAGCTTCGGGGCCTCCTACGAGCAGTACTTC. Protein sequence: CASSFGASYEQYF.

The table lists this clone with a few counts. The chain combines TRBV4-1 with TRBJ1-5, with D hard to call. The germline V gene encodes CDR1 MGHRA and CDR2 YSYEKL. V dropped 0 bases and J dropped 0 bases, with 6 bases sitting between them. CDR3 size: 15 residues. The CDR3 coding sequence is TGCGCCAGCAGCCAAGATCGGGATAGCAATCAGCCCCAGCATTTT. It is translated as CASSQDRDSNQPQHF.

This chain uses TRBV7-9 with TRBJ2-2; 10 bases line up with TRBD2. Germline loops: CDR1 SEHNR, CDR2 FQNEAQ (reference sequence). CDR3 length: 15 residues. The J segment lost 1 base and the V segment lost 6 bases, leaving 2 bases of the junction unmatched. CDR3 protein: CASSPSGRNTGELFF. DNA of the CDR3: TGTGCCAGCAGTCCTAGCGGGAGGAACACCGGGGAGCTGTTTTTT. Filled out from reference TRBV7-9 and TRBJ2-2, the complete variable domain reads DTGVSQNPRHKITKRGQNVTFRCDPISEHNRLYWYRQTLGQGPEFLTYFQNEAQLEKSRLLSDRFSAERPKGSFSTLEIQRTEQGDSAMYLCASSPSGRNTGELFFGEGSRLTVL.